Included here is one TCR beta chain sequence, with context. As originally analysed: How many nucleated cells were present was estimated from reference gene primer amplification. Profiled with immunoSEQ multiplex PCR; TCRdb holds only in-frame clones, not every one. The V and J calls and clone size are taken from that table; D and trimming were inferred from the DNA. Of fewer than 350,000 clones in the sample, around nine tenths are singletons; the top ten hold 6% to 7%. These data originate in a study of blood T cell repertoires in COVID-19. Study-level background: Material from acute and convalescent COVID-19 was sourced from the United States, Italy and Spain. In each case, the material was cDNA or gDNA derived from T cells, B-cell-depleted T cells, or PBMCs.

Followed longitudinally, the Seattle patients had been enrolled during active infection. This CDR3 has 14 amino acids. V lost 10 bases and J 4 bases, leaving 17 bases between the germline ends. Germline CDR1 and CDR2: MNHEY and SVGAGI. The specimen was peripheral blood. J is TRBJ1-5 and V is TRBV6-5, with D unclear. The sequence derives from a woman aged 30 to 39 with COVID-19, enrolled during active disease. The CDR3 is CATREGPANQPQHF. The CDR3 DNA reads as TGTGCCACCCGGGAGGGTCCGGCAAATCAGCCCCAGCATTTT.